Listed here are 21 T cell receptor beta chains from one sample, sequenced in a study of shared clonotypes between healthy human individuals. The method was immunoSEQ multiplex PCR; TCRdb's version includes in-frame clones alone and lacks a portion of them. The table shows roughly 570,000 clones, with roughly 98% occurring only once. Positive CCR7 selection of CD45RO-negative cells yielded the naive CD8 cells, and terminally differentiated effector memory CD45RA+ cells were excluded. Sequenced input: naive CD8+ T cells sorted from blood. The receptors originated from a man aged 25 to 40 in good health.

The sample holds one count of this clone. The V and J genes are TRBV5-5 and TRBJ1-2; 9 nucleotides line up with TRBD1. With V trimmed by 4 bases and J by 0 bases, 4 bases remained unmatched. The CDR3 is 15 amino acids. Germline values: CDR1 SGHKS, CDR2 YYEKEE (reference sequence). The CDR3 protein is CASSIRTGANYGYTF. The CDR3 region has the DNA TGTGCCAGCAGCATACGGACAGGGGCTAACTATGGCTACACCTTC.

The genes are TRBV5-5 and TRBJ1-5; D gene unclear. V dropped 1 base and J dropped 2 bases, with 10 bases sitting between them. There are 15 residues in the CDR3. CDR1 SGHKS and CDR2 YYEKEE come from the germline V gene (reference sequence). The CDR3 region has the DNA TGTGCCAGCAGCTTGTCCGGGAATGGCAATCAGCCCCAGCATTTT. Its protein is CASSLSGNGNQPQHF.

The chain combines TRBV30 with TRBJ2-7; tentatively, D is TRBD1 or TRBD2 (5 bases each). Germline-derived CDR1 and CDR2 are GTSNPN and SVGIG (reference sequence). CDR3 length: 12 amino acids. Trimming removed 4 bases from V and 5 bases from J, with 12 bases in between. CDR3: CAWKGDANEQYF. The DNA of the CDR3 is TGTGCCTGGAAAGGGGACGCCAACGAGCAGTACTTC.

This chain joins TRBV4-3 and TRBJ2-7, with 9 positions matching TRBD1. The CDR3 runs 16 residues. V gave up 0 bases and J gave up 7 bases; unmatched junction bases: 10. Germline CDR1 is LGHNA and CDR2 is YSLEER. The CDR3 nucleotides are TGCGCCAGCAGCCAAGATCGGACAGGGGCCTTAGGAGAGCAGTACTTC. It yields the protein CASSQDRTGALGEQYF.

This clone was counted once. The chain links TRBV9 to TRBJ2-3; D is undetermined. Germline V gene lookup returns CDR1 SGDLS and CDR2 YYNGEE. The CDR3 runs to 15 residues. Trimming shortened V by 4 bases and J by 6 bases, and 18 bases separated the two germline ends. In nucleotides, the CDR3 is TGTGCCAGCAGCCCCCGCGCCCTTGTTTCGGATACGCAGTATTTT. As protein: CASSPRALVSDTQYF.

This clone was seen at least ten times. Other nucleotide sequences from this sample produce the same CDR3. The chain uses TRBV27 and TRBJ2-1, with D hard to call. This CDR3 comprises 12 residues. Germline V CDR1 and CDR2: MNHEY, SMNVEV (reference sequence). V lost 2 bases, J lost 8 bases, and 7 bases lay in between. This CDR3 reads CASSLLGDEQFF. As DNA, the CDR3 is TGTGCCAGCAGTTTACTGGGCGATGAGCAGTTCTTC.

This chain uses TRBV7-2 with TRBJ1-2; D is unresolved. CDR3 length: 13 residues. V lost 5 bases, J lost 4 bases, and 11 bases lay in between. Germline CDR1 SGHTA, CDR2 FQGNSA. CDR3 loop: CASSHTSSYGYTF. CDR3 sequence (DNA): TGTGCCAGCAGCCATACGTCTTCCTATGGCTACACCTTC.

The chain combines TRBV11-2 with TRBJ2-7; TRBD2 matches 14 bases. The CDR3 runs to 18 residues. Germline V CDR1 and CDR2: SGHAT, FQNNGV. V dropped 1 base and J dropped 0; count of bases not matched to a gene: 5. The CDR3 sequence: CASSLVRTSGRSSYEQYF. The CDR3 DNA follows: TGTGCCAGCAGCTTAGTTAGGACTAGCGGGAGGAGCTCCTACGAGCAGTACTTC.

The rearrangement links TRBV27 to TRBJ2-1, with 8 bases lining up with TRBD2. CDR1 is MNHEY, CDR2 SMNVEV, per germline (reference sequence). V lost 5 bases to trimming and J lost 2 bases; unmatched junction nucleotides: 5. CDR3 length: 15 amino acids. CDR3 sequence reads: CASSPSGSPYNEQFF. CDR3 nucleotide sequence: TGTGCCAGCAGTCCCAGCGGGAGTCCCTACAATGAGCAGTTCTTC.

The chain uses TRBV30 and TRBJ2-4; D gene unclear. Germline V gene lookup returns CDR1 GTSNPN and CDR2 SVGIG (reference sequence). V lost 1 base to trimming and J lost 0 bases, with 13 bases between them. CDR3 length: 16 amino acids. The CDR3 reads CAWSEREPLAKNIQYF. The CDR3 region has the DNA TGTGCCTGGAGTGAGCGAGAGCCTTTAGCCAAAAACATTCAGTACTTC.

The V gene is TRBV6-5, the J gene TRBJ2-7, with D tentatively TRBD1 (6 bases). This CDR3 has 15 amino acids. CDR1 and CDR2 (germline): MNHEY, SVGAGI. Between the trimmed V and J ends, which lost 0 bases and 4 bases, there was a span of 13 bases. CDR3 DNA: TGTGCCAGCAGTTACTCGGCACAGGGTGGGTACGAGCAGTACTTC. Residues: CASSYSAQGGYEQYF.

This chain joins TRBV5-5 and TRBJ2-1; no clear D. CDR1 is SGHKS and CDR2 is YYEKEE in the germline V gene (reference sequence). Deletions cut 1 base from V and 0 bases from J, with 14 bases between. This CDR3 contains 17 residues. The CDR3 DNA is TGTGCCAGCAGCTTGTCATACTCCTATGGCTCCTACAATGAGCAGTTCTTC. Translating it yields CASSLSYSYGSYNEQFF.

This clone was recorded at least ten times. The V and J genes are TRBV5-1 and TRBJ2-7; D possibly corresponds to TRBD1 (6 bases). CDR1 and CDR2 (germline): SGHRS, YFSETQ. Trimming left V 0 bases short and J 1 base short, with 14 bases between. The CDR3 has 16 amino acids. The CDR3 sequence is CASSLGGTGTSYEQYF. The CDR3, as DNA: TGCGCCAGCAGCTTGGGGGGCACAGGGACGTCCTACGAGCAGTACTTC.

The CDR3 nucleotides read TGTGCCAGCAGGGCAGGGTTATCTTACGAGCAGTACTTC. Its translation is CASRAGLSYEQYF. The chain links TRBV7-9 to TRBJ2-7; maybe TRBD1 (5 bases). The CDR3 is 13 residues long. Germline V gene sequence: CDR1 SEHNR, CDR2 FQNEAQ (reference sequence). Trimming took off 6 bases at V and 4 bases at J, with 13 bases between the two ends.

V gene TRBV2 combines with J gene TRBJ2-7; D is possibly TRBD2 (6 bases). Germline lookup yields CDR1 SNHLY and CDR2 FYNNEI. The CDR3 loop spans 15 amino acids. The V end was cut by 4 bases, the J end by 2 bases, with 15 bases between. The CDR3 region is CASSAGDSETYEQYF. CDR3 sequence (DNA): TGTGCCAGCAGTGCGGGGGATAGCGAAACCTACGAGCAGTACTTC.

This rearrangement joins TRBV9 to TRBJ2-7; perhaps D is TRBD1 or TRBD2 (5 bases each). The CDR3 extends over 15 amino acids. Germline V gene sequence: CDR1 SGDLS, CDR2 YYNGEE. V was shortened by 0 bases and J by 3 bases, with 13 bases between the two germline ends. This chain's CDR3 is CASSVAGTDGYEQYF. As DNA, the CDR3 is TGTGCCAGCAGCGTAGCCGGGACCGACGGCTACGAGCAGTACTTC.

The chain uses TRBV11-2 and TRBJ2-3, with 7 nucleotides matching TRBD2. Looked up from germline, CDR1 is SGHAT and CDR2 is FQNNGV. V was pared by 5 bases and J by 6 bases, with 14 bases of the junction left unmatched. CDR3 length: 16 amino acids. CDR3 sequence: CASSLSSGAYMDTQYF. CDR3 coding DNA: TGTGCCAGCAGCCTATCGAGCGGGGCCTATATGGATACGCAGTATTTT.

The chain uses TRBV5-4 and TRBJ2-7; D ambiguous. V was cut by 0 bases and J by 2 bases, with 9 bases left in between. This CDR3 contains 14 residues. Germline V gives CDR1 SGHNT, CDR2 YYREEE (reference sequence). The CDR3 spells CASSLENEAYEQYF. The CDR3 DNA sequence: TGTGCCAGCAGCTTGGAAAACGAGGCCTACGAGCAGTACTTC.

This chain links TRBV9 with TRBJ2-2; weak D call: TRBD2 (6 bases). This CDR3 contains 14 residues. The ends were cut back, 4 bases at V and 2 bases at J, with 9 bases in the middle. CDR1 is SGDLS, CDR2 YYNGEE, per germline. This CDR3 reads CASSRGTNTGELFF. As DNA, the CDR3 is TGTGCCAGCAGCCGCGGGACCAACACCGGGGAGCTGTTTTTT.

The chain couples TRBV29-1 to TRBJ2-7, with a tentative D call TRBD1 (5 bases). The CDR3 length is 13 residues. Germline CDR1 is SQVTM and CDR2 is ANQGSEA. Trimming shortened V by 7 bases and J by 2 bases, and 15 bases separated the two germline ends. The CDR3 spells CSAETEPTYEQYF. The CDR3 nucleotides are TGCAGCGCGGAGACAGAGCCAACCTACGAGCAGTACTTC.

The rearrangement links TRBV6-5 to TRBJ1-1; D unresolved. The CDR3 is 14 residues long. V was pared by 2 bases and J by 5 bases, with 12 bases between. CDR1 MNHEY and CDR2 SVGAGI come from the germline V gene. DNA of the CDR3: TGTGCCAGCAGTTACGGTATAAGTGGGACTGAAGCTTTCTTT. Its protein product is CASSYGISGTEAFF.